The clone carrying this TCR beta chain has just one count. Its antigen remains unidentified. V lost 5 bases to trimming and J lost 4 bases, with 29 bases between them. CDR3 length equals 19 residues. Germline loops: CDR1 SGHNT, CDR2 YENEEA. With 60 Vbeta and 13 Jbeta primers, the PCR was carried out. Here immunoSEQ multiplex PCR was the method, and the copy in TCRdb shows in-frame clones only, minus some. The sample shows 170,000 or so clones, about 80% of them seen only once. The data were obtained in a study of cytomegalovirus exposure and HLA in healthy donors. General study results and limits: Judged likely to be a sequencing artifact was a cluster of highly shared sequence variants. In a later analysis, a missense DCLRE1C variant was linked to TCR beta V- and J-gene trimming.

This TCR was recovered from a man aged 25 to 40 in good health and CMV-seropositive. The sequenced sample was PBMCs. This chain joins TRBV11-3 and TRBJ1-1; D call uncertain. CDR3 nucleotide sequence: TGTGCCAGCAGCGACCCATACCGGGTCTTAGTTAACCGGGGCACTGAAGCTTTCTTT. This codes for CASSDPYRVLVNRGTEAFF.